This T cell receptor beta chain was recovered during a study of T cell responses to AZD1222 COVID-19 vaccine. Whole-study results and caveats: Nearly half of unique spike-specific TCRs reportedly avoided B.1.351 and B.1.1.7 mutated regions. With two AZD1222 doses given, Spike-specific TCR breadth and depth both rose. Of the AZD1222 recipients, only 5 to 7 were seropositive at baseline. Vaccine-related CD4 TCRs covered spike, predominating at 160-218 and 743-854.

In regard to this clone: Its antigen is still unknown.

Sequenced by immunoSEQ multiplex PCR; TCRdb stores in-frame clones only, minus some. Of just under 90,000 clones listed, around 88% are singletons. The material sequenced was peripheral blood, taken on day 0 of MenACWY control vaccination. This TCR was sampled from an adult in good health.

The CDR3 DNA reads as TGTGCCAGCAGCACCTCGAGATCCGGGACAGGGAGGAACTATGGCTACACCTTC. Protein product: CASSTSRSGTGRNYGYTF. The chain uses TRBV28 and TRBJ1-2; 9 bases map to TRBD1. The J segment lost 2 bases and the V segment lost 6 bases, leaving 16 bases of the junction unmatched. The CDR3 covers 18 residues. Germline assignment: CDR1 MDHEN and CDR2 SYDVKM.